The 2 T cell receptor beta chains below were found in one sample sequenced in a study of cytomegalovirus exposure and HLA in healthy donors. Vbeta (60) and Jbeta (13) primers were used in the PCR. Profiled with immunoSEQ multiplex PCR; TCRdb holds only in-frame clones, not every one. This sample yields around 130,000 clones, of which around 83% are seen a single time; 1.2% belongs to the top ten. The material sequenced was PBMCs. The receptors were sampled from a girl aged 2-10 years in good health and CMV-seronegative.

V and J are TRBV5-1 and TRBJ2-3; D is uncertain. CDR3 length: 16 residues. The V gene lost 4 bases and the J gene lost 0 bases, with 15 bases spanning the gap. CDR1 is SGHRS, CDR2 YFSETQ, per germline. The CDR3 sequence is CASSLLQDPSTDTQYF. The DNA of the CDR3 is TGCGCCAGCAGCCTACTACAAGACCCTAGCACAGATACGCAGTATTTT.

V is TRBV20-1 and J is TRBJ2-7; possible D gene TRBD2, 5 bases. Trimming left V 2 bases short and J 4 bases short, with 6 bases between. CDR3 length equals 11 residues. Germline CDR1 reads DFQATT; CDR2 reads SNEGSKA (reference sequence). This CDR3 is CSARSGYEQYF. CDR3 sequence (DNA): TGCAGTGCTAGATCGGGGTACGAGCAGTACTTC.